This TCR beta chain comes out of a study of blood T cell repertoires in COVID-19. Turning to the study itself: Specimens from acute and convalescent COVID-19 originated in the United States, Italy and Spain.

V lost 6 bases to trimming and J lost 2 bases; unmatched junction nucleotides: 13. Germline values: CDR1 SNHLY, CDR2 FYNNEI. CDR3 length equals 18 residues. Sequencing was performed with immunoSEQ multiplex PCR; in TCRdb, only in-frame clones are kept and a portion is missing. The table lists some 150,000 clones, approximately 84% of them singletons. The clonotype was recovered from a human donor with acute or convalescent COVID-19. The donor label of this sample is uncertain. The chain links TRBV2 to TRBJ2-2; 9 bases agree with TRBD2. The source material was peripheral blood. CDR3 amino acids: CASRTPSAGGKNTGELFF. The CDR3 DNA is TGTGCCAGCAGGACCCCCTCGGCGGGAGGGAAAAACACCGGGGAGCTGTTTTTT.